Listed here are 13 T cell receptor beta chains from one sample, sequenced in a study of blood T cell repertoires in COVID-19. The method was immunoSEQ multiplex PCR; TCRdb's version includes in-frame clones alone and lacks a portion of them. This sample yields approximately 180,000 clones, of which approximately 89% are seen a single time; under 2.5% belongs to the top ten. Sample: PBMCs or T cells enriched from blood (not recorded which). Source of these receptors: a woman in her forties with acute COVID-19.

The chain joins TRBV18 to TRBJ2-1, with 7 bases identical to TRBD2. V lost 3 bases, J lost 9 bases, and 11 bases stayed unmatched. Germline CDR1 KGHSH, CDR2 LQKENI. The CDR3 has 15 amino acids. The CDR3 sequence is CASSPPKARGSEQFF. The CDR3 coding sequence is TGTGCCAGCTCACCTCCTAAGGCTCGCGGGAGTGAGCAGTTCTTC.

The chain employs TRBV2 and TRBJ2-3; TRBD1 matches at 8 bases. The ends lost 4 bases at V and 2 bases at J; junction bases unmatched: 8. The CDR3 consists of 16 residues. The V gene's germline CDR1 is SNHLY and CDR2 FYNNEI. CDR3 region: CASSVRRTGLTDTQYF. CDR3 DNA sequence: TGTGCCAGCAGTGTCCGGAGGACAGGGCTCACAGATACGCAGTATTTT.

V is TRBV6-5 and J is TRBJ2-7; 7 nucleotides line up with TRBD2. Losses at the gene ends were 9 bases for V and 0 bases for J; bases not matched to a gene: 8. The CDR3 runs to 14 residues. Germline CDR1 is MNHEY and CDR2 is SVGAGI. Written as DNA, the CDR3 is TGTGCCAGTTTACTAGCGCGGAGCTCCTACGAGCAGTACTTC. This encodes CASLLARSSYEQYF.

A word on this clone: Different DNA sequences within this sample yield the same CDR3. The J gene is TRBJ2-1, the V gene TRBV7-2; 11 bases agree with TRBD2. V trimming: 1 base; J trimming: 10 bases; junction bases outside the gene matches: 6. This CDR3 region has 15 residues. CDR1 is SGHTA, CDR2 FQGNSA, per germline. Here the CDR3 DNA reads TGTGCCAGCAGCTTAGGGCTAGCGGGAGGTCGGGAGCAGTTCTTC. It specifies CASSLGLAGGREQFF.

The V call is TRBV10-3, the J call TRBJ2-1, with 9 positions matching TRBD2. The CDR3 length is 18 residues. The germline V gene has CDR1 ENHRY and CDR2 SYGVKD. J gave up 0 bases and V 0 bases, and 6 bases lay outside the gene matches. The CDR3 nucleotides are TGTGCCATCAGTGAGTCGGGGCTAGCGGGAAACTCCTACAATGAGCAGTTCTTC. Translating gives CAISESGLAGNSYNEQFF.

V gene TRBV28 combines with J gene TRBJ1-5, with 8 bases fitting TRBD1. There are 16 residues in the CDR3. The V gene's germline CDR1 is MDHEN and CDR2 SYDVKM. The V and J ends lost 1 base and 1 base, in that order; junction bases with no gene match: 3. CDR3 bases: TGTGCCAGCAGTTTATCTAGACAGGGGAGCAATCAGCCCCAGCATTTT. Translating gives CASSLSRQGSNQPQHF.

The table lists this clone with a few counts. The rearrangement links TRBV5-4 to TRBJ2-7, with TRBD2 identical over 8 bases. Germline CDR1 SGHNT, CDR2 YYREEE (reference sequence). The CDR3 length is 15 residues. J was trimmed by 4 bases and V by 0 bases; bases with no gene match: 6. The CDR3 sequence: CASSLGFSGGYEQYF. CDR3 sequence (DNA): TGTGCCAGCAGCTTGGGCTTCAGCGGGGGTTACGAGCAGTACTTC.

This chain links TRBV20-1 with TRBJ2-6; D ambiguous. CDR3 length: 14 residues. Per the germline V gene, CDR1 is DFQATT and CDR2 is SNEGSKA (reference sequence). The V end was cut by 3 bases, the J end by 1 base, with 7 bases between. The CDR3 sequence is CSASGPSGANVLTF. The CDR3 nucleotides are TGCAGTGCTAGTGGGCCTTCTGGGGCCAACGTCCTGACTTTC.

The chain links TRBV3-1 (or the pseudogene TRBV3-2) to TRBJ2-1, with TRBD2 as a possible D gene (5 bases). Trimming took off 10 bases at V and 0 bases at J, with 10 bases between the two ends. The CDR3 covers 13 residues. Germline loops: CDR1 LGHDT, CDR2 YNNKEL (reference sequence). The CDR3 DNA is TGTGCCACACGCCGGGGCTCCTACAATGAGCAGTTCTTC. Amino acids: CATRRGSYNEQFF.

This clone is deemed medium-sized (0.01 to 0.1%). This chain connects TRBV19 to TRBJ2-1, with TRBD1 as a possible D gene (6 bases). The CDR3 totals 14 residues. From germline, CDR1 is LNHDA and CDR2 SQIVND (reference sequence). Between the trimmed V and J ends, which lost 0 bases and 10 bases, there was a span of 13 bases. This CDR3 reads CASSIDRVQGEQFF. Here the CDR3 DNA reads TGTGCCAGTAGTATAGATCGGGTTCAGGGGGAGCAGTTCTTC.

V is TRBV27 and J is TRBJ2-6, with D possibly being TRBD1 (5 bases). CDR1 is MNHEY and CDR2 is SMNVEV in the germline V gene (reference sequence). This CDR3 spans 15 amino acids. Trimming cost V 5 bases and J 1 base, with 9 bases left between them. The CDR3 reads CASSLRGSGANVLTF. CDR3 in DNA: TGTGCCAGCAGTCTAAGGGGTTCTGGGGCCAACGTCCTGACTTTC.

The chain has TRBV3-1 (or the pseudogene TRBV3-2) and TRBJ1-5; D might be TRBD1 (5 bases). This CDR3 has 14 residues. Germline CDR1 and CDR2: LGHDT and YNNKEL (reference sequence). Deletions cut 4 bases from V and 6 bases from J, with 13 bases between. The CDR3 reads CASSPFEGAQPQHF. The CDR3 coding sequence is TGTGCCAGCAGCCCTTTCGAAGGGGCTCAGCCCCAGCATTTT.

This chain's CDR3 is CASSEVAGGRTDTQYF. DNA for the CDR3: TGTGCCAGCAGTGAAGTTGCGGGGGGCCGCACAGATACGCAGTATTTT. This chain joins TRBV6-1 and TRBJ2-3; 8 bases match TRBD2. V was clipped by 1 base and J by 1 base; unmatched bases: 4. The CDR3 runs to 16 residues. Germline CDR1 and CDR2: MNHNS and SASEGT.